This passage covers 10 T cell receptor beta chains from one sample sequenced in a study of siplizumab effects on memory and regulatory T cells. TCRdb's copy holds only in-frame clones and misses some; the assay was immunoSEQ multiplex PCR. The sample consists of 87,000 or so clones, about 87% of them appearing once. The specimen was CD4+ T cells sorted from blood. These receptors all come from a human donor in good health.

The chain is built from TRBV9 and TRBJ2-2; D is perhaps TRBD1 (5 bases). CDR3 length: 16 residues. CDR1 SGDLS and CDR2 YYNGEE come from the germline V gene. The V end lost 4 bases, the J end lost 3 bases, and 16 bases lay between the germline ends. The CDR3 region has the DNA TGTGCCAGCAGCCTTCTAGGGGATTCGGACACCGGGGAGCTGTTTTTT. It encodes CASSLLGDSDTGELFF.

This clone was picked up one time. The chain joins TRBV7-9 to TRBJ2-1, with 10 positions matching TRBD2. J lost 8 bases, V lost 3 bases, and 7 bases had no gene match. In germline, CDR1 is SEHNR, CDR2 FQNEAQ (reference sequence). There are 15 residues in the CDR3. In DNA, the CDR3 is TGTGCCAGCAGCTTCTCTAGCGGGAGAATACATGAGCAGTTCTTC. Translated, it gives CASSFSSGRIHEQFF.

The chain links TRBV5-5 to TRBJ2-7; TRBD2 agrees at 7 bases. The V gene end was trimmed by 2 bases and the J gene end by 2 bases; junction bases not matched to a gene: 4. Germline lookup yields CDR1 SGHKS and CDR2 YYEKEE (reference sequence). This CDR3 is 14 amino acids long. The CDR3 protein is CASSLSGTTYEQYF. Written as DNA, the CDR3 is TGTGCCAGCAGCTTAAGCGGGACCACCTACGAGCAGTACTTC.

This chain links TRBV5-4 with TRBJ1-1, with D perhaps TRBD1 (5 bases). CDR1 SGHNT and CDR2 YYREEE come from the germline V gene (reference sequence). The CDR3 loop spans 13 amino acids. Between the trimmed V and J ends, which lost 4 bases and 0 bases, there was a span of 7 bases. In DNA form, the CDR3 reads TGTGCCAGCAGCCAGACAGTGAACACTGAAGCTTTCTTT. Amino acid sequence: CASSQTVNTEAFF.

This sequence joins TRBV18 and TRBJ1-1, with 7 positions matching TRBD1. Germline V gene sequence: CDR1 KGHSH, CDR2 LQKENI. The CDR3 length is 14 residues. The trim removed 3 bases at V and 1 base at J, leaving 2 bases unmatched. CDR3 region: CASSPGTENTEAFF. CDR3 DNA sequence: TGTGCCAGCTCACCCGGGACAGAGAACACTGAAGCTTTCTTT.

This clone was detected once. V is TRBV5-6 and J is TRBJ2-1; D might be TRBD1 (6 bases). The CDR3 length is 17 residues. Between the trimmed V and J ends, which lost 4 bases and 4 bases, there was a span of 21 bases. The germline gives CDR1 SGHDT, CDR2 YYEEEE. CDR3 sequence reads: CASSPPGGQQPYNEQFF. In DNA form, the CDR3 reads TGTGCCAGCAGCCCCCCCGGCGGACAGCAACCTTACAATGAGCAGTTCTTC.

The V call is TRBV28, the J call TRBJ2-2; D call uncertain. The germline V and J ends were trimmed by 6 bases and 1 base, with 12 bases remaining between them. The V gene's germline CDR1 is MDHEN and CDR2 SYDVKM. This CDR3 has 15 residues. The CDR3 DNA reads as TGTGCCAGCAGCCCAGACTGGCTGAACACCGGGGAGCTGTTTTTT. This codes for CASSPDWLNTGELFF.

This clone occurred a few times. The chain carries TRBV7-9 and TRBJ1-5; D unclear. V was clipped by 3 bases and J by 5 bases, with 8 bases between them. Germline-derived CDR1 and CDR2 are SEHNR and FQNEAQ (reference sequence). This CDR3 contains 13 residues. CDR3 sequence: CASSFSGDQPQHF. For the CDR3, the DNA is TGTGCCAGCAGCTTTTCCGGGGATCAGCCCCAGCATTTT.

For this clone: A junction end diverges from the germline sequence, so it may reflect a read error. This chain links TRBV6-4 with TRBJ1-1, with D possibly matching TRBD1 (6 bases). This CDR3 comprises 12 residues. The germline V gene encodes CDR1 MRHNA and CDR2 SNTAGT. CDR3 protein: CASSAPDRNTSF. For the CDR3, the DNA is TGTGCCAGCAGTGCCCCCGACAGGAACACGTCGTTT.

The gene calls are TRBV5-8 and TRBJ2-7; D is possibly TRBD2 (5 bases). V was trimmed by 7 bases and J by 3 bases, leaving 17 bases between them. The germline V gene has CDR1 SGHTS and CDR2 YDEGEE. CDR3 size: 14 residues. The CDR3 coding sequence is TGTGCCAGCGCGCGTTGGGGAGTGAACTACGAGCAGTACTTC. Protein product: CASARWGVNYEQYF.